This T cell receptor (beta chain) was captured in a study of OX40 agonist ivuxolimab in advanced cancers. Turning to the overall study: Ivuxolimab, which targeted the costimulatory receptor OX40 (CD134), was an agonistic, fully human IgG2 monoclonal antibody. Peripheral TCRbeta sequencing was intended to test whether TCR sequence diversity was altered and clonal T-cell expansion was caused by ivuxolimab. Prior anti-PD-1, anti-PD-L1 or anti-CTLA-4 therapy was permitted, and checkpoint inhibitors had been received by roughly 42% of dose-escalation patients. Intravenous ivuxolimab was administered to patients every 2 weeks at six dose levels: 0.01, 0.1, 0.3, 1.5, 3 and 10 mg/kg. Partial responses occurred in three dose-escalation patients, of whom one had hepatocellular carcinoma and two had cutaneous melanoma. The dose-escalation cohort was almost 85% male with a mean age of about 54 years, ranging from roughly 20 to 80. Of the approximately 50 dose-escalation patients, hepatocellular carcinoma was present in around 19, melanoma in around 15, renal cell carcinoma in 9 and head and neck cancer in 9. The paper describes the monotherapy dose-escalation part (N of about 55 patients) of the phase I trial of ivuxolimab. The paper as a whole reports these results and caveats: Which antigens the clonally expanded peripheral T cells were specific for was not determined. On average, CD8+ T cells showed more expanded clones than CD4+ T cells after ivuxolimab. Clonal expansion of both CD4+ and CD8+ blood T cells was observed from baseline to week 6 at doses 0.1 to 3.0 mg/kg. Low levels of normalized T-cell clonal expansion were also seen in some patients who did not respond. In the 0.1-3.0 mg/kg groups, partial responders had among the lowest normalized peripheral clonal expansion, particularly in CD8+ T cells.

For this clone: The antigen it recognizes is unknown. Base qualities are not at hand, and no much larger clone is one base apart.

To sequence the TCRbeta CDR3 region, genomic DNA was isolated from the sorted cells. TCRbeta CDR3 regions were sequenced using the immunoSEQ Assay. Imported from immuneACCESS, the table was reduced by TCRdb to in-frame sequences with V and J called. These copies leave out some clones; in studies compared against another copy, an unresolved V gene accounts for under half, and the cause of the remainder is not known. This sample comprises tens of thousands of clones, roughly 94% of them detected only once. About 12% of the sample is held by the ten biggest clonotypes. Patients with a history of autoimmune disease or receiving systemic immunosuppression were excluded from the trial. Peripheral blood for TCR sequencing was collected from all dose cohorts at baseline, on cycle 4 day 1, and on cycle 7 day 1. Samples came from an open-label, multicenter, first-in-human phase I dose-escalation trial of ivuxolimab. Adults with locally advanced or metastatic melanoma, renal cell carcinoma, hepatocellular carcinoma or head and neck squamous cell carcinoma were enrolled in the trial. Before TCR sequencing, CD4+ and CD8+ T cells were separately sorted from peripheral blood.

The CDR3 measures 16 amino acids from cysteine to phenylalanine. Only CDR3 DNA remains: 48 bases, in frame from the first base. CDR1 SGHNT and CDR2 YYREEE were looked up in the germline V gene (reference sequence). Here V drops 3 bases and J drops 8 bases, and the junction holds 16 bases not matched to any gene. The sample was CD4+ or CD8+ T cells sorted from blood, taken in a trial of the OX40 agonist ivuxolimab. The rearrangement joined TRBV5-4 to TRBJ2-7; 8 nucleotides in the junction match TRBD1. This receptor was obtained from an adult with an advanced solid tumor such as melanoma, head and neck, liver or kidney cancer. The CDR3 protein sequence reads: CASSSFDSGQGGKQYF. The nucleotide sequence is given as TGTGCCAGCAGCTCTTTTGACTCCGGACAGGGTGGAAAGCAGTACTTC.